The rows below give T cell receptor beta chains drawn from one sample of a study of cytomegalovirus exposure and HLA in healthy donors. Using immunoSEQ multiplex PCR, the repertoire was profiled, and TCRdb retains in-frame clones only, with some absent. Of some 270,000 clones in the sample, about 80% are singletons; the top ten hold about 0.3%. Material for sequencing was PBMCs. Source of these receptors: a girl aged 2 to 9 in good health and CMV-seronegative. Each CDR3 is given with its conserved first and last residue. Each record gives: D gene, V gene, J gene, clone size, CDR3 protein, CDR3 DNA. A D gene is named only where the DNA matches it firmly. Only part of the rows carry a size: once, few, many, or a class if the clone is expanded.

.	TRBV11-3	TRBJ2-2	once	CASSLVVGELFF	TGTGCCAGCAGCTTAGTAGTCGGGGAGCTGTTTTTT
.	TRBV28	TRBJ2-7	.	CASSSLGQSYEQYF	TGTGCCAGCAGTTCGCTAGGACAGTCCTACGAGCAGTACTTC
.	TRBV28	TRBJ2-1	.	CASSLSLSSYNEQFF	TGTGCCAGCAGTTTATCGTTGAGCTCCTACAATGAGCAGTTCTTC
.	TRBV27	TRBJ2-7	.	CASTGQPSYEQYF	TGTGCCAGCACTGGACAGCCCTCCTACGAGCAGTACTTC
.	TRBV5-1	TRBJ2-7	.	CASSFAPRPLSYEQYF	TGCGCCAGCAGCTTCGCCCCCAGGCCGCTCTCCTACGAGCAGTACTTC
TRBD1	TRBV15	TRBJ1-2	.	CATSSGTGWGGYTF	TGTGCCACCAGCAGTGGGACAGGGTGGGGAGGCTACACCTTC
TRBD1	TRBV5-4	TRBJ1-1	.	CASSSQGARVNAEAFF	TGTGCCAGCAGTTCCCAGGGGGCGCGGGTTAACGCTGAAGCTTTCTTT
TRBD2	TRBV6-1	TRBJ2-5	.	CASSGGLADLETQYF	TGTGCCAGCAGCGGGGGACTAGCTGACTTGGAGACCCAGTACTTC
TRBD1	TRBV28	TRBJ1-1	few	CASSLHSGQARLFNTEAFF	TGTGCCAGCAGTTTACATTCCGGACAGGCGCGGCTCTTCAACACTGAAGCTTTCTTT
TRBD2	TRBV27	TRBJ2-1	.	CASSLTHLLAGMYNEQFF	TGTGCCAGCAGTTTAACCCACCTACTAGCGGGGATGTACAATGAGCAGTTCTTC
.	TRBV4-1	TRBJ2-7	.	CASSQDSTRRFYEQYF	TGCGCCAGCAGCCAAGATTCGACCCGGAGATTTTACGAGCAGTACTTC
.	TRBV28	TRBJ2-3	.	CATSVATWVVDTQYF	TGTGCCACTAGCGTAGCCACATGGGTGGTAGATACGCAGTATTTT
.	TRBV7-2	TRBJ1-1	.	CASSLERVRNTEAFF	TGTGCCAGCAGCTTAGAACGGGTTCGGAACACTGAAGCTTTCTTT
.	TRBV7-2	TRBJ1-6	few	CASSLRGSLHF	TGTGCCAGCAGCTTACGGGGGTCCCTCCACTTT
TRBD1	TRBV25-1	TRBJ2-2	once	CASSESIGQGTGELFF	TGTGCCAGCAGTGAATCAATAGGACAGGGGACCGGGGAGCTGTTTTTT
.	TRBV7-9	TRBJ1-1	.	CASRIGGRLGGMNTEAFF	TGTGCCAGCAGGATAGGAGGCAGGTTGGGGGGGATGAACACTGAAGCTTTCTTT
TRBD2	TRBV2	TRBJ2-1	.	CARAGLAASYNEQFF	TGTGCCAGAGCTGGACTAGCGGCTTCCTACAATGAGCAGTTCTTC
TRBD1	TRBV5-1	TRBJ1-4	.	CASRAGGTNEKLFF	TGCGCCAGCAGGGCAGGGGGGACTAATGAAAAACTGTTTTTT
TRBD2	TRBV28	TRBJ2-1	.	CASSLFLAGVDEQFF	TGTGCCAGCAGTTTATTCCTAGCGGGAGTTGATGAGCAGTTCTTC
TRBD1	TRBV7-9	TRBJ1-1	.	CASSKRTGESPEAFF	TGTGCCAGCAGCAAGCGGACAGGAGAGTCACCTGAAGCTTTCTTT
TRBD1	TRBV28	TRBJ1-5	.	CASSRLTGGNQPQHF	TGTGCCAGCAGTCGACTCACAGGGGGCAATCAGCCCCAGCATTTT
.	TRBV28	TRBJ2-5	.	CASRGGREETQYF	TGTGCCAGCAGGGGAGGAAGAGAAGAGACCCAGTACTTC
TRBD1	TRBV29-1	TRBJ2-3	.	CSVELNRGADTQYF	TGCAGCGTTGAACTCAACAGGGGCGCAGATACGCAGTATTTT
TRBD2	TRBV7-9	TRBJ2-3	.	CSSSLVGLSGTGTDTQYF	TGTTCCAGCAGCTTAGTAGGTCTGAGCGGGACCGGCACAGATACGCAGTATTTT
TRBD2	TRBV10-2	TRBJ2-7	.	CASSRGGSGGASEQYF	TGCGCCAGCAGCCGGGGCGGAAGCGGGGGGGCCTCCGAGCAGTACTTC
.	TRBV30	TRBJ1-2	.	CAWFAGSIPYGYTF	TGTGCCTGGTTCGCCGGGAGCATCCCCTATGGCTACACCTTC
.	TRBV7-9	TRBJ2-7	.	CASSLGSRVEQYF	TGTGCCAGCAGCTTAGGGTCGAGGGTCGAGCAGTACTTC
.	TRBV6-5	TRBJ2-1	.	CASGTPRGQFF	TGTGCCAGCGGGACTCCGAGGGGGCAGTTCTTC
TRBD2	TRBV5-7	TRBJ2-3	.	CASSSPRRLAGYTDTQYF	TGTGCCAGCAGCTCCCCTAGGCGACTAGCGGGGTACACAGATACGCAGTATTTT
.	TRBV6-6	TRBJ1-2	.	CASSYLGPNYGYTF	TGTGCCAGCAGTTACCTCGGTCCCAACTATGGCTACACCTTC
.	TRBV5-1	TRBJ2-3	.	CASSLRSRTDTQYF	TGCGCCAGCAGCTTACGGTCCCGCACAGATACGCAGTATTTT
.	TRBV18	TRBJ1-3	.	CASSSKKIWALSGNTIYF	TGTGCCAGCTCATCCAAAAAGATCTGGGCTTTGTCTGGAAACACCATATATTTT
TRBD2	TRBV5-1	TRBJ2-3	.	CASSSLAGGIPDTQYF	TGCGCCAGCAGCTCACTAGCGGGAGGGATCCCAGATACGCAGTATTTT
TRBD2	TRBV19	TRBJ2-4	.	CASSGGRVKNIQYF	TGTGCCAGTAGCGGTGGGAGGGTCAAAAACATTCAGTACTTC
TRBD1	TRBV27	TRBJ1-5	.	CASSPRDRVNQPQHF	TGTGCCAGCAGTCCCCGGGACAGAGTCAATCAGCCCCAGCATTTT
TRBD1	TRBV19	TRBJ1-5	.	CASSPKTGGEQPQHF	TGTGCCAGTAGTCCAAAGACAGGGGGTGAGCAGCCCCAGCATTTT
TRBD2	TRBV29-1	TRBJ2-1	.	CSVGGTTGLAIHNEQFF	TGCAGCGTAGGCGGAACAACGGGACTAGCGATTCACAATGAGCAGTTCTTC
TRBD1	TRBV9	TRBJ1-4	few	CASSARDSPAPKLFF	TGTGCCAGCAGCGCGAGGGACAGCCCTGCCCCCAAACTGTTTTTT
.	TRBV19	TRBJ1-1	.	CASSIGNSLMNTEAFF	TGTGCCAGTAGTATAGGGAACAGTTTAATGAACACTGAAGCTTTCTTT
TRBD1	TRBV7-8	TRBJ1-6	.	CAGSITDRGRSPLHF	TGTGCCGGCAGCATAACCGACAGGGGCCGTTCACCCCTCCACTTT
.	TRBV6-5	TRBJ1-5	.	CASSYGRMQPQHF	TGTGCCAGCAGTTACGGCAGAATGCAGCCCCAGCATTTT
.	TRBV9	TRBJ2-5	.	CASSAGIQETQYF	TGTGCCAGCAGCGCCGGGATACAAGAGACCCAGTACTTC
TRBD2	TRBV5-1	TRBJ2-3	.	CASSLGASGGGGTDTQYF	TGCGCCAGCAGCTTGGGGGCTAGCGGGGGAGGAGGCACAGATACGCAGTATTTT